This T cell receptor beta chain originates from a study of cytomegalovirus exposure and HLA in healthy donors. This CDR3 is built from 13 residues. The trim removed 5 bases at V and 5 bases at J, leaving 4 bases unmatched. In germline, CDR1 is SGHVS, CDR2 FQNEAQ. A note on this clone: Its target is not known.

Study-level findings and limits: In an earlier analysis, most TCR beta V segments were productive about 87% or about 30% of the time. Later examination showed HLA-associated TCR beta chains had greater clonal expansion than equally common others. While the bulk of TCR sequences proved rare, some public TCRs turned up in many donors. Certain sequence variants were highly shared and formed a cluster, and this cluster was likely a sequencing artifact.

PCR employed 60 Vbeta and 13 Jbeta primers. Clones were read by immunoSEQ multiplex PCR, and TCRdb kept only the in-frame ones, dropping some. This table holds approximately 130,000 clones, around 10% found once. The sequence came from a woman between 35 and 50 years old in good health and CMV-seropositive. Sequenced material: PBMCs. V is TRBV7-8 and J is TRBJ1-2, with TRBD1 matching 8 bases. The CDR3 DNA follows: TGTGCCAGCAGCCAAACAGGGGGTTATGGCTACACCTTC. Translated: CASSQTGGYGYTF.